This record looks at one T cell receptor (beta chain) sequence and its context. The PCR employed 60 Vbeta primers together with 13 Jbeta primers. Sequencing used immunoSEQ multiplex PCR; TCRdb keeps in-frame clones, though not all of them. In total, the table holds some 130,000 clones. The data stem from a study of cytomegalovirus exposure and HLA in healthy donors. The CDR3 spans 13 residues. CDR1 and CDR2 (germline): MNHEY, SMNVEV (reference sequence). V lost 8 bases and J lost 3; bases outside the gene matches: 4. The sequence derives from a woman in her thirties or forties in good health and CMV-seropositive. The V call is TRBV27, the J call TRBJ2-7, with TRBD1 matching 10 bases. Sequences were obtained from PBMCs. In nucleotides, the CDR3 is TGTGCCAGCGCCCGGACAGGGGGCTACGAGCAGTACTTC. This sequence encodes CASARTGGYEQYF.